These 21 T cell receptor beta chains share one sample of origin, sequenced in a study of early T cells in non-severe SARS-CoV-2 infection. TCRdb independently ran MiXCR on the 5' RACE reads; one entry per CDR3 protein. The profile shows around 50,000 distinct CDR3 sequences, about 9.2% of them singletons. Sequencing was performed on whole blood. These receptors were obtained from an adult who was a healthcare worker with PCR-confirmed SARS-CoV-2 infection or an uninfected control (not recorded which).

This clonotype was detected many times. CDR3 nucleotides: TGCAGTGCCTCATCCCAGGGGTACGGTGAAAAACTGTTTTTT. Its protein is CSASSQGYGEKLFF. V usage is TRBV20-1 and J usage is TRBJ1-4; a weak D match, TRBD1 (6 bases). CDR3 size: 14 residues. The V and J ends lost 6 bases and 7 bases respectively, with 18 bases between them. Germline CDR1 and CDR2: DFQATT and SNEGSKA (reference sequence).

This clonotype was detected ten times or more. The genes are TRBV11-2 and TRBJ2-2; D possibly corresponds to TRBD2 (5 bases). With 7 bases removed from V and 0 bases from J, the gap between germline ends came to 12 bases. The CDR3 spans 15 residues. Looked up from germline, CDR1 is SGHAT and CDR2 is FQNNGV. The CDR3 nucleotides are TGTGCCAGCATTCCCACTAGATCGAACACCGGGGAGCTGTTTTTT. Translation gives CASIPTRSNTGELFF.

This clonotype came up many times. The chain uses TRBV29-1 and TRBJ1-2; no definite D call. V was shortened by 5 bases and J by 8 bases, with 12 bases between the two germline ends. This CDR3 contains 11 residues. Germline CDR1 and CDR2: SQVTM and ANQGSEA. The CDR3 protein is CSVHGVEGYTF. CDR3 nucleotides: TGCAGCGTTCATGGGGTTGAAGGCTACACCTTC.

This clonotype was recorded at least ten times. V gene TRBV11-2 combines with J gene TRBJ2-7, with a tentative D call TRBD2 (6 bases). The CDR3 has 15 residues. V lost 0 bases, J lost 2 bases, and 11 bases lay in between. Germline CDR1 and CDR2: SGHAT and FQNNGV. CDR3 residues: CASSLDRGTAYEQYF. Written as DNA, the CDR3 is TGTGCCAGCAGCTTAGATCGGGGGACTGCCTACGAGCAGTACTTC.

In its sample, this clonotype was seen many times. V is TRBV6-2 or TRBV6-3 and J is TRBJ2-2, with D hard to call. Trimming shortened V by 0 bases and J by 6 bases, and 8 bases separated the two germline ends. The CDR3 extends over 14 amino acids. Germline V gene data show CDR1 as MNHEY and CDR2 as SVGEGT. As DNA, the CDR3 is TGTGCCAGCAGTTACTCGTTGCACCCCGGGGAGCTGTTTTTT. Its translation is CASSYSLHPGELFF.

This chain connects TRBV6-6 to TRBJ2-3; a weak D match, TRBD2 (6 bases). There are 13 residues in the CDR3. Trimming left V 5 bases short and J 6 bases short, with 12 bases between. Germline V gives CDR1 MNHNY, CDR2 SVGAGI (reference sequence). CDR3 DNA sequence: TGTGCCAGCAGTCCCCCCGGAGGGGATACGCAGTATTTT. Its protein is CASSPPGGDTQYF.

This clonotype occurred many times. V is TRBV29-1 and J is TRBJ1-1; TRBD1 matches 8 bases. Germline CDR1 SQVTM, CDR2 ANQGSEA. This CDR3 is 13 amino acids long. J gave up 5 bases and V 7 bases, and 9 bases lay outside the gene matches. CDR3 DNA: TGCAGCGCCCGACAGGGGTTCACTACTGAAGCTTTCTTT. Its translation: CSARQGFTTEAFF. Using reference TRBV29-1 and TRBJ1-1 for the parts outside the CDR3, the full variable domain is SAVISQKPSRDICQRGTSLTIQCQVDSQVTMMFWYRQQPGQSLTLIATANQGSEATYESGFVIDKFPISRPNLTFSTLTVSNMSPEDSSIYLCSARQGFTTEAFFGQGTRLTVV.

The chain is built from TRBV5-6 and TRBJ2-2; tentative D call: TRBD1 (8 bases). Looked up from germline, CDR1 is SGHDT and CDR2 is YYEEEE. V lost 4 bases to trimming and J lost 3 bases, with 13 bases between them. This CDR3 spans 15 amino acids. CDR3 bases: TGTGCCAGCAGCAGCGGGACAGGATACACCGGGGAGCTGTTTTTT. The encoded protein is CASSSGTGYTGELFF.

This clonotype showed up many times. This chain joins TRBV20-1 and TRBJ2-5; D may be TRBD2 (6 bases). The CDR3 covers 20 residues. CDR1 is DFQATT, CDR2 SNEGSKA, per germline (reference sequence). V was trimmed by 0 bases and J by 2 bases, leaving 28 bases between them. The CDR3 DNA follows: TGCAGTGCTAGAGACCGCGGCGGGGCGAGGATTAAGGTCGTACAAGAGACCCAGTACTTC. Protein sequence: CSARDRGGARIKVVQETQYF.

This clonotype was seen repeatedly, ten times or more. This rearrangement joins TRBV28 to TRBJ2-3; 9 bases fit TRBD2. V trimming: 2 bases; J trimming: 5 bases; junction bases outside the gene matches: 5. The V gene's germline CDR1 is MDHEN and CDR2 SYDVKM. The CDR3 spans 15 residues. The CDR3 spells CASSLAGGPRDTQYF. The CDR3 DNA reads as TGTGCCAGCAGTTTAGCGGGAGGGCCGAGAGATACGCAGTATTTT.

This clonotype came up many times. The CDR3 DNA is TGTGCCAGCAGCTCTCCAGTTCAGGGGGCGAACTATGGCTACACCTTC. Translation: CASSSPVQGANYGYTF. This chain joins TRBV7-3 and TRBJ1-2; TRBD1 agrees at 8 bases. Trimming cost V 4 bases and J 2 bases; bases outside gene matches: 9. The CDR3 loop spans 16 amino acids. The germline gives CDR1 SGHTA, CDR2 FQGTGA.

At least ten counts were recorded for this clonotype. The rearrangement uses TRBV7-7 and TRBJ2-1; D unresolved. Per the germline V gene, CDR1 is SSHAT and CDR2 is FNYEAQ (reference sequence). V gave up 4 bases and J gave up 9 bases, with 16 bases separating them. The CDR3 is 14 amino acids. CDR3 protein: CASSSTPAAFEQFF. The CDR3 DNA sequence: TGTGCCAGCAGCTCGACCCCGGCTGCGTTTGAGCAGTTCTTC.

V and J are TRBV7-6 and TRBJ2-7; D gene unclear. Germline V lookup: CDR1 SGHVS, CDR2 FNYEAQ. The ends were cut back, 1 base at V and 3 bases at J, with 7 bases in the middle. This CDR3 spans 13 amino acids. The CDR3 DNA is TGTGCCAGCAGCTTAGAGGCGGACTACGAGCAGTACTTC. Translated: CASSLEADYEQYF.

This clonotype was found a few times. The chain couples TRBV7-2 to TRBJ1-2; D might be TRBD1 (6 bases). V gave up 5 bases and J gave up 5 bases, with 12 bases separating them. This CDR3 region has 13 residues. CDR1 SGHTA and CDR2 FQGNSA come from the germline V gene. The CDR3 here is CASSPTGQYGYTF. For the CDR3, the DNA is TGTGCCAGCAGCCCGACAGGACAGTATGGCTACACCTTC. Variable domain in full (rest from reference TRBV7-2 and TRBJ1-2): GAGVSQSPSNKVTEKGKDVELRCDPISGHTALYWYRQSLGQGLEFLIYFQGNSAPDKSGLPSDRFSAERTGGSVSTLTIQRTQQEDSAVYLCASSPTGQYGYTFGSGTRLTVV.

The V gene is TRBV7-9, the J gene TRBJ2-2, with unresolved D. This CDR3 is 13 amino acids long. V lost 5 bases and J lost 5, with 9 bases in between. Germline-derived CDR1 and CDR2 are SEHNR and FQNEAQ (reference sequence). For the CDR3, the DNA is TGTGCCAGCAGCCCGGACCTAACCGGGGAGCTGTTTTTT. Amino acids: CASSPDLTGELFF. The variable domain in full, with the rest retrieved from reference TRBV7-9 and TRBJ2-2, is DTGVSQNPRHKITKRGQNVTFRCDPISEHNRLYWYRQTLGQGPEFLTYFQNEAQLEKSRLLSDRFSAERPKGSFSTLEIQRTEQGDSAMYLCASSPDLTGELFFGEGSRLTVL.

The rearrangement uses TRBV10-2 and TRBJ2-7; no clear D gene. The V and J ends lost 6 bases and 6 bases respectively, with 12 bases between them. Germline lookup yields CDR1 WSHSY and CDR2 SAAADI. This CDR3 has 12 residues. In DNA, the CDR3 is TGCGCCAGCAGACCCGATCGCGGCGAGCAGTACTTC. Translation: CASRPDRGEQYF.

The chain combines TRBV27 with TRBJ1-1; perhaps TRBD1 as D (6 bases). The V end lost 3 bases, the J end lost 10 bases, and 15 bases lay between the germline ends. CDR1 and CDR2 from the germline V gene are MNHEY and SMNVEV (reference sequence). The CDR3 has 13 amino acids. The CDR3 bases are TGTGCCAGCAGTTTCCGGGGGCTCGGTGTAGCTTTCTTT. Protein: CASSFRGLGVAFF.

V and J are TRBV6-6 and TRBJ2-5; no definite D call. Germline CDR1 is MNHNY and CDR2 is SVGAGI (reference sequence). The V and J ends lost 2 bases and 2 bases respectively, with 12 bases between them. This CDR3 has 15 amino acids. CDR3 protein: CASSYARFQQETQYF. The DNA of the CDR3 is TGTGCCAGCAGTTACGCTAGATTTCAACAAGAGACCCAGTACTTC.

Points on this clonotype: A much larger clonotype is one base distant, so this may be a read error. The genes are TRBV6-5 and TRBJ2-3; 11 bases agree with TRBD2. The germline CDR1 and CDR2 sequences are MNHEY and SVGAGI. This CDR3 has 16 amino acids. CDR3 in amino acids: CVSSAGTSGSTDTQYF. Here the CDR3 DNA reads TGTGTCAGCAGCGCCGGGACTAGCGGTAGCACAGATACGCAGTATTTT.

Many counts were recorded for this clonotype. At one of its ends the junction is not consistent with the germline gene, which may arise from a read error. This chain connects TRBV28 to TRBJ1-5; 9 bases line up with TRBD1. The CDR3 sequence is 15 residues long. Germline-derived CDR1 and CDR2 are MDHEN and SYDVKM. The CDR3 loop is CASSLNTGGNQPQHF. CDR3 in DNA: TGTGCCAGCAGTTTAAACACAGGGGGCAACCAGCCCCAGCATTTT. The full variable domain, completed using reference TRBV28 and TRBJ1-5, is DVKVTQSSRYLVKRTGEKVFLECVQDMDHENMFWYRQDPGLGLRLIYFSYDVKMKEKGDIPEGYSVSREKKERFSLILESASTNQTSMYLCASSLNTGGNQPQHFGDGTRLSIL.

This clonotype has at least ten counts. The chain links TRBV5-1 to TRBJ2-3, with D perhaps assigned TRBD1 or TRBD2 (5 bases each). The V end lost 4 bases, the J end lost 5 bases, and 14 bases lay between the germline ends. The CDR3 runs 14 residues. CDR1 and CDR2 (germline): SGHRS, YFSETQ. Here the CDR3 reads CASSLDSGGDTQYF. In DNA, the CDR3 is TGCGCCAGCAGCCTTGACAGTGGGGGAGATACGCAGTATTTT.